The TCR beta chain described here comes from a study of Ad26.COV2.S vaccination and SARS-CoV-2 variants. Whole-study findings and limits: The TCR breadth and depth analyses may have produced an underestimate of total T cell responses. The authors reported substantial breadth in spike-specific CD8+ and CD4+ T cell responses after vaccination.

The assay was immunoSEQ multiplex PCR, and TCRdb's table has in-frame clones only and misses some. The sample holds some 350,000 clones; approximately 87% are singletons and the top ten take over 5%. The CDR3 is made up of 12 amino acids. V was shortened by 3 bases and J by 4 bases, with 7 bases between the two germline ends. Germline V gives CDR1 KGHSH, CDR2 LQKENI. This clone appeared a single time. Its specificity is unknown. Treatment reported: about 20 received Ad26.COV2.S at low or high dose, single or two shots; 5 received placebo; per-sample allocation not given. Vaccine and placebo recipients were sampled on day 63 after the first injection. Within Boston, the person who donated was an adult of 18-55 years.

V usage is TRBV18 and J usage is TRBJ2-7, with no clear D. This receptor was obtained from a person between 18 and 60 years old who received the Ad26.COV2.S COVID-19 vaccine or a placebo. The sequencing here drew on peripheral blood, taken in a trial of Ad26.COV2.S vaccine versus placebo. The CDR3 sequence is CASSPSLYEQYV. In DNA, the CDR3 is TGTGCCAGCTCACCCAGTTTGTACGAGCAGTACGTC.